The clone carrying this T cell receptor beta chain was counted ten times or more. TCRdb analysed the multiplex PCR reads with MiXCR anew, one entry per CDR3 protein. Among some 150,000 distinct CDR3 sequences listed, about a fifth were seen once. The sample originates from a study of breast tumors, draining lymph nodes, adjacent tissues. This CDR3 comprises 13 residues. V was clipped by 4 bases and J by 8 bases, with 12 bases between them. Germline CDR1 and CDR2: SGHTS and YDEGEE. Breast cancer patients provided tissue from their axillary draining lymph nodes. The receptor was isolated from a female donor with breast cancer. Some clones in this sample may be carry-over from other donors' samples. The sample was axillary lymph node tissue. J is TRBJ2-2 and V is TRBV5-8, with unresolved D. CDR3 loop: CASSLIGRGELFF. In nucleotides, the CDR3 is TGTGCCAGCAGCCTTATCGGAAGGGGGGAGCTGTTTTTT.